What follows are 12 T cell receptor beta chains derived from one specimen sequenced in a study of T cells after yellow fever vaccination (dated by TCRdb to between 2017 and 2020). Explained via the paper, the treatment or condition label denotes: live attenuated yellow fever vaccine strain. Library preparation was by 5' RACE. Sequenced on an Illumina HiSeq 2500. TCRdb handled the public reads itself, with Q25 trimming in fastp and clone calling in MiXCR, and kept productive beta chains. When rows share a CDR3 protein, they turn into one entry using the most common DNA and genes. The sample table records under 550,000 distinct CDR3 sequences; 21% of these occur just once. Of the sample, roughly 16% is held by the ten largest clones. The sample in question was PBMCs, obtained approximately 20 days after the first yellow fever vaccination. These TCRs come from a man between 18 and 35 years old who received the YFV17D yellow fever vaccine.

The chain has TRBV4-1 and TRBJ1-3; a possible D gene is TRBD1 (6 bases). Trimming pared 3 bases from V and 0 bases from J, leaving 12 bases between. The CDR3 sequence is 16 residues long. The germline gives CDR1 MGHRA, CDR2 YSYEKL. CDR3 sequence reads: CASSHNRASSGNTIYF. The CDR3 DNA reads as TGCGCCAGCAGCCATAACAGGGCGAGCTCTGGAAACACCATATATTTT.

This clonotype was seen more than once but under ten times. The V and J genes are TRBV2 and TRBJ1-6; D is uncertain. The V gene lost 6 bases and the J gene lost 8 bases, with 11 bases spanning the gap. Germline CDR1 reads SNHLY; CDR2 reads FYNNEI. The CDR3 runs 13 residues. CDR3 amino acids: CASSDTVYSPLHF. The CDR3 DNA reads TGTGCCAGCAGCGACACAGTTTATTCACCCCTCCACTTT. Full variable domain (remainder filled in from reference TRBV2 and TRBJ1-6): EPEVTQTPSHQVTQMGQEVILRCVPISNHLYFYWYRQILGQKVEFLVSFYNNEISEKSEIFDDQFSVERPDGSNFTLKIRSTKLEDSAMYFCASSDTVYSPLHFGNGTRLTVT.

The chain uses TRBV7-9 and TRBJ2-5; 7 nucleotides agree with TRBD2. Germline V gene data show CDR1 as SEHNR and CDR2 as FQNEAQ (reference sequence). There are 16 residues in the CDR3. V lost 5 bases to trimming and J lost 2 bases; unmatched junction nucleotides: 11. CDR3: CASSRPSGTTQETQYF. In DNA, the CDR3 is TGTGCCAGCAGCCGGCCCTCCGGGACTACTCAAGAGACCCAGTACTTC.

V usage is TRBV7-9 and J usage is TRBJ2-2; D call uncertain. This CDR3 contains 16 residues. Germline V gene lookup returns CDR1 SEHNR and CDR2 FQNEAQ (reference sequence). Trimming took off 2 bases at V and 2 bases at J, with 12 bases between the two ends. CDR3 bases: TGTGCCAGCAGCTTATTGTCTCACCTTAACACCGGGGAGCTGTTTTTT. This sequence encodes CASSLLSHLNTGELFF.

This chain connects TRBV4-3 to TRBJ2-3; D is unclear. V was clipped by 0 bases and J by 6 bases, with 10 bases between them. Germline CDR1 is LGHNA and CDR2 is YSLEER. This CDR3 comprises 14 residues. The CDR3, as DNA: TGCGCCAGCAGCCAAGAGCTTCTCAGGGATACGCAGTATTTT. It translates to CASSQELLRDTQYF.

The sample holds a few counts of this clonotype. This chain links TRBV7-2 with TRBJ2-3; tentative D call: TRBD2 (6 bases). This CDR3 region has 16 residues. Between the trimmed V and J ends, which lost 6 bases and 2 bases, there was a span of 18 bases. CDR1 and CDR2 (germline): SGHTA, FQGNSA. CDR3 residues: CASSFQGGGATDTQYF. CDR3 DNA: TGTGCCAGCAGTTTCCAGGGTGGAGGGGCCACAGATACGCAGTATTTT.

This clonotype has more than one count but fewer than ten. This chain joins TRBV6-2 or TRBV6-3 and TRBJ2-5; no clear D gene. CDR1 is MNHEY and CDR2 is SVGEGT in the germline V gene. This CDR3 has 13 amino acids. Trimming cost V 7 bases and J 3 bases, with 12 bases left between them. In nucleotides, the CDR3 is TGTGCCAGCACTCCCTCCGCGGAAGAGACCCAGTACTTC. Translating gives CASTPSAEETQYF.

This clonotype has only a few counts. The chain is built from TRBV5-1 and TRBJ2-1; D is possibly TRBD2 (7 bases). The CDR3 is 16 amino acids. The V gene lost 0 bases and the J gene lost 6 bases, with 16 bases spanning the gap. Germline CDR1 is SGHRS and CDR2 is YFSETQ. CDR3 protein: CASSLGGGGLFNEQFF. CDR3 coding DNA: TGCGCCAGCAGCTTGGGTGGCGGGGGCCTTTTCAATGAGCAGTTCTTC.

This clonotype appeared a single time. V gene TRBV7-9 combines with J gene TRBJ1-2; no definite D call. The length of the CDR3 is 15 residues. V was clipped by 0 bases and J by 4 bases, with 12 bases between them. Germline V gives CDR1 SEHNR, CDR2 FQNEAQ (reference sequence). CDR3 in amino acids: CASSLAGLRGYGYTF. The CDR3 DNA is TGTGCCAGCAGCTTAGCAGGCCTCCGGGGCTATGGCTACACCTTC. The complete variable domain, with remaining parts taken from reference TRBV7-9 and TRBJ1-2, reads DTGVSQNPRHKITKRGQNVTFRCDPISEHNRLYWYRQTLGQGPEFLTYFQNEAQLEKSRLLSDRFSAERPKGSFSTLEIQRTEQGDSAMYLCASSLAGLRGYGYTFGSGTRLTVV.

A few counts support this clonotype. The CDR3 spells CASSFPQGGVNNEQFF. The CDR3 nucleotides read TGTGCCAGCAGCTTTCCCCAGGGAGGCGTTAACAATGAGCAGTTCTTC. The chain links TRBV7-2 to TRBJ2-1, with a tentative D call TRBD2 (6 bases). Trimming removed 3 bases from V and 5 bases from J, with 17 bases in between. The CDR3 has 16 residues. Germline V gene lookup returns CDR1 SGHTA and CDR2 FQGNSA.

The chain uses TRBV15 and TRBJ2-5, with D possibly TRBD2 on 6 matching bases. V lost 7 bases and J lost 1, with 16 bases in between. The germline V gene has CDR1 LNHNV and CDR2 YYDKDF (reference sequence). There are 15 residues in the CDR3. CDR3 nucleotide sequence: TGTGCCACCACCTTTCACGGGAGCCTCCAAGAGACCCAGTACTTC. It translates to CATTFHGSLQETQYF.

The chain recombines TRBV6-4 with TRBJ2-1; D may match TRBD1 or TRBD2 (5 bases each). The germline V gene encodes CDR1 MRHNA and CDR2 SNTAGT. The length of the CDR3 is 13 residues. Trimming removed 0 bases at V and 7 bases at J, with 7 bases between. The DNA for the CDR3 is TGTGCCAGCAGTGACTCGGGGGTAAATGAGCAGTTCTTC. It encodes CASSDSGVNEQFF.